This TCR beta chain is from a study of response to subunit inactivated influenza vaccine. Using its own MiXCR run on the RT-PCR reads, TCRdb lists one record per CDR3 protein. The data show 450,000 to 500,000 distinct CDR3 sequences, 9.5% to 13% seen once. This clonotype appeared a few times. Its antigen is unidentified. Notes on the study in general: It was suggested by the authors that few new T cells are recruited by each seasonal influenza vaccination.

The sequenced sample was PBMCs from blood, obtained 45 days after vaccination. This sequence was found in a man in his fifties or sixties who received an inactivated influenza vaccine.

CDR3 DNA sequence: TGTGCCAGCAGTTTACAATCCGGGGTGGTAACTAAGCAGTACTTC. Translated, it gives CASSLQSGVVTKQYF. The V gene is TRBV12-3 or TRBV12-4, the J gene TRBJ2-7; D is possibly TRBD2 (5 bases). CDR3 size: 15 residues. With 2 bases removed from V and 8 bases from J, the gap between germline ends came to 19 bases.